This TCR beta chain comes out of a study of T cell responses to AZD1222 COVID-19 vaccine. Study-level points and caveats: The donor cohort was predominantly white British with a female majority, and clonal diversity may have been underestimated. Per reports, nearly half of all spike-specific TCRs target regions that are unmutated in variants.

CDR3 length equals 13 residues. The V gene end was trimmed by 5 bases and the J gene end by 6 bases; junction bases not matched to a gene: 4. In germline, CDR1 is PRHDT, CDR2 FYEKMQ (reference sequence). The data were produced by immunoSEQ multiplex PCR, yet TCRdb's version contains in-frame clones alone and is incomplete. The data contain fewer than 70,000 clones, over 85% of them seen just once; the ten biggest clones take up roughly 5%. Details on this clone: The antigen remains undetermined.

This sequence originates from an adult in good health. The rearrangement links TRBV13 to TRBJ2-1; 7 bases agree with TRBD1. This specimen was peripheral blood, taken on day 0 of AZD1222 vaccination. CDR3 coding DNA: TGTGCCAGCAGCAAAACAGGGGTCAATGAGCAGTTCTTC. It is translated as CASSKTGVNEQFF.